Presented here are 3 T cell receptor beta chains from one specimen sequenced in a study of response to subunit inactivated influenza vaccine. TCRdb re-called the RT-PCR reads with MiXCR, one entry per CDR3 protein. The sample has hundreds of thousands of distinct CDR3 sequences, more than 11% seen once. This sample comprised PBMCs from blood, obtained roughly 2 weeks before vaccination. The receptors shown here come from a man over 45 who received an inactivated influenza vaccine.

J is TRBJ2-7 and V is TRBV20-1, with 10 bases aligning to TRBD2. Germline trimming cut 6 bases from V and 2 bases from J; bases unmatched to any gene: 13. The CDR3 runs to 16 residues. Germline V CDR1 and CDR2: DFQATT, SNEGSKA (reference sequence). The CDR3, as DNA: TGCAGTGCCATCCTTTTCTTAGCGGGAGGTACCTACGAGCAGTACTTC. Translation: CSAILFLAGGTYEQYF.

The chain links TRBV29-1 to TRBJ2-7; 9 positions match TRBD1. The CDR3 loop spans 12 amino acids. The germline gives CDR1 SQVTM, CDR2 ANQGSEA. The J segment lost 4 bases and the V segment lost 5 bases, leaving 3 bases of the junction unmatched. The CDR3 DNA is TGCAGCGTTATCGGGACAGGGTACGAGCAGTACTTC. Translated, it gives CSVIGTGYEQYF.

The chain couples TRBV20-1 to TRBJ2-1; 13 bases are shared with TRBD2. Germline lookup yields CDR1 DFQATT and CDR2 SNEGSKA (reference sequence). This CDR3 comprises 16 residues. Unmatched junction bases numbered 11, after V lost 2 bases and J lost 10 bases. The DNA of the CDR3 is TGCAGTGCTAGACCCCTACTAGCGGGAGGGCTCACAGAGCAGTTCTTC. Translated: CSARPLLAGGLTEQFF.